This T cell receptor (beta chain) comes out of a study of T cell responses to AZD1222 COVID-19 vaccine. The study's findings and limits: Donors were chiefly white British, with a greater number of females, and clonal diversity was perhaps underestimated. The peak T cell response came first, and repertoires were sampled only after it. The span of vaccine-associated CD4 TCRs extended across spike, with dominance at 160-218 and 743-854. Reports say nearly half of spike-specific TCRs go after unmutated variant regions.

TCRdb keeps only in-frame clones here, not all; method: immunoSEQ multiplex PCR. Found here are about 120,000 clones, just over 90% of them singletons; the top ten hold 4% to 6%. Notes on this clone: The antigen remains undetermined.

The V gene end was trimmed by 4 bases and the J gene end by 5 bases; junction bases not matched to a gene: 5. This CDR3 has 15 residues. Germline V gene data show CDR1 as SNHLY and CDR2 as FYNNEI. Sequences were derived from peripheral blood, sampled 28 days after the second AZD1222 dose. J is TRBJ2-1 and V is TRBV2; 10 bases agree with TRBD2. The receptor's source is an adult who received the AZD1222 COVID-19 vaccine. Written as DNA, the CDR3 is TGTGCCAGCAGTGCTAGGACTAGCGGAAACAATGAGCAGTTCTTC. Amino acids: CASSARTSGNNEQFF.